These 21 T cell receptor beta chains share one sample of origin, sequenced in a study of blood T cell repertoires in COVID-19. The method was immunoSEQ multiplex PCR; TCRdb's version includes in-frame clones alone and lacks a portion of them. The data show some 400,000 clones, 87% seen once. The sequencing input was PBMCs or T cells enriched from blood (not recorded which). The source is a man aged 30 to 39 who had recovered from COVID-19.

This clone was detected only a few times. The V call is TRBV3-1 (or the pseudogene TRBV3-2), the J call TRBJ1-2; D gene unclear. The CDR3 has 15 residues. In germline, CDR1 is LGHDT, CDR2 YNNKEL (reference sequence). Trimming removed 0 bases at V and 6 bases at J, with 14 bases between. The CDR3 loop is CASSQDPRGAHGYTF. The CDR3 region has the DNA TGTGCCAGCAGCCAAGATCCCCGGGGAGCTCATGGCTACACCTTC.

This clone was seen more than once but under ten times. This chain links TRBV5-1 with TRBJ1-6, with TRBD1 matching over 10 bases. Germline values: CDR1 SGHRS, CDR2 YFSETQ. V dropped 4 bases and J dropped 13; count of bases not matched to a gene: 8. This CDR3 spans 14 amino acids. For the CDR3, the DNA is TGCGCCAGCAGCCCCGGACAGGGGGGTGCTCCCCTCCACTTT. Its protein is CASSPGQGGAPLHF. The full variable domain, its missing parts supplied by reference TRBV5-1 and TRBJ1-6, is KAGVTQTPRYLIKTRGQQVTLSCSPISGHRSVSWYQQTPGQGLQFLFEYFSETQRNKGNFPGRFSGRQFSNSRSEMNVSTLELGDSALYLCASSPGQGGAPLHFGNGTRLTVT.

V usage is TRBV5-1 and J usage is TRBJ1-2; tentative D call: TRBD1 (5 bases). The germline V gene has CDR1 SGHRS and CDR2 YFSETQ. This CDR3 comprises 15 residues. Trimming pared 2 bases from V and 4 bases from J, leaving 15 bases between. CDR3 coding DNA: TGCGCCAGCAGCTTAGGACATTCGGTCGCCTATGGCTACACCTTC. It encodes CASSLGHSVAYGYTF.

V usage is TRBV6-5 and J usage is TRBJ2-7; 7 bases map to TRBD1. Germline CDR1 reads MNHEY; CDR2 reads SVGAGI. The V gene end was trimmed by 8 bases and the J gene end by 3 bases; junction bases not matched to a gene: 4. This CDR3 is built from 12 residues. The CDR3 spells CASHRGFYEQYF. The CDR3 DNA is TGTGCCAGCCACAGGGGATTCTACGAGCAGTACTTC.

For the CDR3, the DNA is TGTGCCAGTAGGGAGAACAGGGGAGCTGGGGCCAACGTCCTGACTTTC. Translation: CASRENRGAGANVLTF. The chain has TRBV19 and TRBJ2-6, with 7 bases matching TRBD1. CDR1 is LNHDA and CDR2 is SQIVND in the germline V gene (reference sequence). This CDR3 has 16 residues. Trimming removed 6 bases from V and 2 bases from J; junction bases left unmatched: 7. Based on the CDR3 plus reference TRBV19 and TRBJ2-6, the full variable domain is DGGITQSPKYLFRKEGQNVTLSCEQNLNHDAMYWYRQDPGQGLRLIYYSQIVNDFQKGDIAEGYSVSREKKESFPLTVTSAQKNPTAFYLCASRENRGAGANVLTFGAGSRLTVL.

The chain employs TRBV15 and TRBJ1-2, with D perhaps matching TRBD1 (6 bases). Trimming pared 5 bases from V and 3 bases from J, leaving 16 bases between. CDR1 LNHNV and CDR2 YYDKDF come from the germline V gene (reference sequence). CDR3 length equals 15 residues. Here the CDR3 reads CATSGLRTEDYGYTF. The CDR3, as DNA: TGTGCCACCAGCGGCTTACGGACAGAAGACTATGGCTACACCTTC.

The V gene is TRBV12-5, the J gene TRBJ1-3; 10 bases are shared with TRBD1. CDR1 is LGHNT, CDR2 FRNRAP, per germline. The CDR3 contains 18 residues. J was trimmed by 4 bases and V by 2 bases; bases with no gene match: 11. The CDR3 here is CASGLPRLDRGPGNTIYF. CDR3 in DNA: TGTGCTAGTGGTTTGCCCCGGTTAGACAGGGGGCCCGGAAACACCATATATTTT.

The chain employs TRBV7-3 and TRBJ2-1; TRBD2 is a possible D gene (6 bases). Per the germline V gene, CDR1 is SGHTA and CDR2 is FQGTGA. This CDR3 comprises 15 residues. Trimming shortened V by 2 bases and J by 7 bases, and 15 bases separated the two germline ends. CDR3: CASSLQGRDLNEQFF. The DNA of the CDR3 is TGTGCCAGCAGCTTACAAGGCCGGGACTTAAATGAGCAGTTCTTC.

Note on this clone: Other DNA sequences within the sample encode an identical CDR3. This chain joins TRBV3-1 (or the pseudogene TRBV3-2) and TRBJ1-1; maybe TRBD1 (5 bases). V lost 1 base and J 1 base, leaving 7 bases between the germline ends. CDR3 length: 14 residues. Germline lookup yields CDR1 LGHDT and CDR2 YNNKEL (reference sequence). The DNA of the CDR3 is TGTGCCAGCAGCCAAGTGGGGGGGAACACTGAAGCTTTCTTT. It is translated as CASSQVGGNTEAFF.

V gene TRBV18 combines with J gene TRBJ1-5; D possibly corresponds to TRBD1 (5 bases). This CDR3 spans 17 amino acids. Germline CDR1 and CDR2: KGHSH and LQKENI. V was clipped by 2 bases and J by 0 bases, with 14 bases between them. The CDR3 DNA reads as TGTGCCAGCTCACCAACTGGAGGGGTAAATAGCAATCAGCCCCAGCATTTT. Translating it yields CASSPTGGVNSNQPQHF.

This chain uses TRBV7-2 with TRBJ2-1; 8 nucleotides agree with TRBD2. The germline gives CDR1 SGHTA, CDR2 FQGNSA. J gave up 4 bases and V 0 bases, and 5 bases lay outside the gene matches. There are 16 residues in the CDR3. The CDR3 nucleotides read TGTGCCAGCAGCTTAGCGGTACTAGCGGCTTACAATGAGCAGTTCTTC. Translated: CASSLAVLAAYNEQFF.

The chain combines TRBV4-1 with TRBJ1-1; 9 nucleotides match TRBD1. With 1 base clipped from V and 4 bases from J, the junction kept 4 bases outside the gene matches. CDR3 length: 15 amino acids. Germline lookup yields CDR1 MGHRA and CDR2 YSYEKL. The CDR3 loop is CASSQVGTGITEAFF. Written as DNA, the CDR3 is TGCGCCAGCAGCCAAGTAGGGACAGGGATCACTGAAGCTTTCTTT.

This chain uses TRBV11-2 with TRBJ2-5; D is uncertain. The CDR3 is made up of 12 amino acids. Germline V gene sequence: CDR1 SGHAT, CDR2 FQNNGV. V lost 5 bases and J 8 bases, leaving 12 bases between the germline ends. Here the CDR3 reads CASSPPTLTQYF. Here the CDR3 DNA reads TGTGCCAGCAGCCCGCCTACTTTAACCCAGTACTTC.

This clone was seen once. At one end the junction does not follow the germline gene, possibly because of a read error. This chain connects TRBV30 to TRBJ1-1; D unclear. This CDR3 contains 13 residues. CDR1 GTSNPN and CDR2 SVGIG come from the germline V gene (reference sequence). For the CDR3, the DNA is TGTGCCTGGATTCTACACGGGAACGCTGAAGCTTTCTTT. This codes for CAWILHGNAEAFF.

The V call is TRBV6-2 or TRBV6-3, the J call TRBJ1-4; perhaps TRBD1 as D (5 bases). V was pared by 2 bases and J by 6 bases, with 22 bases between. Germline assignment: CDR1 MNHEY and CDR2 SVGEGT. This CDR3 spans 18 amino acids. CDR3 in DNA: TGTGCCAGCAGTTACCCCCCATCGCCGACAGCAGAAGATGAAAAACTGTTTTTT. Amino acids: CASSYPPSPTAEDEKLFF.

This chain links TRBV18 with TRBJ1-4; D may be TRBD1 (6 bases). The CDR3 consists of 13 residues. The germline V gene has CDR1 KGHSH and CDR2 LQKENI. Trimming shortened V by 5 bases and J by 10 bases, and 14 bases separated the two germline ends. CDR3 sequence (DNA): TGTGCCAGCTCATCGACAGGCGAGGGAAAACTGTTTTTT. It translates to CASSSTGEGKLFF.

The CDR3 DNA sequence: TGCAGCGTTTTCCGTAGCACCGGGACAGCCACTGAAGCTTTCTTT. Protein product: CSVFRSTGTATEAFF. V is TRBV29-1 and J is TRBJ1-1; TRBD1 matches 7 bases. The CDR3 is made up of 15 amino acids. Per germline, CDR1 SQVTM and CDR2 ANQGSEA. Trimming at V came to 5 bases and at J to 4 bases, leaving 13 bases not matched to a gene.

This clone has just a few counts. This chain joins TRBV10-1 and TRBJ1-1, with 7 bases matching TRBD1. The length of the CDR3 is 18 residues. Losses at the gene ends were 0 bases for V and 4 bases for J; bases not matched to a gene: 14. CDR1 is WNHNN, CDR2 SYGVQD, per germline (reference sequence). CDR3 nucleotides: TGCGCCAGCAGTGAGTCAAGGGTAGGGGGCGGACTGAGCACTGAAGCTTTCTTT. Its translation is CASSESRVGGGLSTEAFF.

For the CDR3, the DNA is TGTGCCAGCAGTGAAGCGGGGTCAGGGGAAAAACTGTTTTTT. Its translation: CASSEAGSGEKLFF. This rearrangement joins TRBV6-1 to TRBJ1-4; the D gene is possibly TRBD1 (5 bases). Germline V CDR1 and CDR2: MNHNS, SASEGT. There are 14 residues in the CDR3. The V end lost 0 bases, the J end lost 8 bases, and 10 bases lay between the germline ends.

The chain uses TRBV6-4 and TRBJ2-3, with a weak D call TRBD2 (7 bases). V was trimmed by 8 bases and J by 3 bases, leaving 15 bases between them. The CDR3 length is 14 residues. The germline V gene has CDR1 MRHNA and CDR2 SNTAGT. The CDR3 protein is CASPPGGPTDTQYF. The CDR3, as DNA: TGTGCCAGCCCCCCCGGGGGGCCAACAGATACGCAGTATTTT.

The chain couples TRBV11-2 to TRBJ2-7; a weak D match, TRBD2 (7 bases). The CDR3 has 14 amino acids. Per germline, CDR1 SGHAT and CDR2 FQNNGV. V lost 0 bases and J 2 bases, leaving 8 bases between the germline ends. The CDR3 DNA follows: TGTGCCAGCAGCTTAGAGGGGGGGCCCTACGAGCAGTACTTC. It translates to CASSLEGGPYEQYF.